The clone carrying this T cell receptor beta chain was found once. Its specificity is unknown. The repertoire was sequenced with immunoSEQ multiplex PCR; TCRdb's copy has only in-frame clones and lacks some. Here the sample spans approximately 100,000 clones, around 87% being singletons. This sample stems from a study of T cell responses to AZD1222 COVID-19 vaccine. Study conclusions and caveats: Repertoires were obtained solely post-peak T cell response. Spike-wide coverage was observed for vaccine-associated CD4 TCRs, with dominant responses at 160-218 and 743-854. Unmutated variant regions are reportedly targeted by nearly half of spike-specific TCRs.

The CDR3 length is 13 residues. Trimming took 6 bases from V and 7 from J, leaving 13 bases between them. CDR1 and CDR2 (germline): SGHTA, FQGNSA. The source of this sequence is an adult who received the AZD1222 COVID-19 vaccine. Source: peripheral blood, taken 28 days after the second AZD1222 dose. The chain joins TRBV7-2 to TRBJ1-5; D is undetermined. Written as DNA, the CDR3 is TGTGCCAGCAGGGGTGGCCCTATCCAGCCCCAGCATTTT. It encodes CASRGGPIQPQHF.